This TCR beta chain was recovered during a study of early T cells in non-severe SARS-CoV-2 infection. About the research overall: The sequenced material was bulk RNA from unsorted whole blood, and its chains were unpaired.

V lost 2 bases, J lost 1 base, and 18 bases lay in between. This CDR3 is built from 17 residues. Germline V CDR1 and CDR2: SGHAT, FQNNGV. Whole-study findings and limits: Comparison of clonotypes with VDJdb favored anti-spike CD8 responses while missing private and CD4 specificities.

cDNA molecules, individually, were tagged with unique molecular identifiers. MiXCR, applied by TCRdb to the 5' RACE reads, yields one record per CDR3 protein. Of approximately 56,000 distinct CDR3 sequences in the sample, roughly 16% are singletons; the top ten hold about 4%. Of note for this clonotype: The antigen is not known.

Sequences were derived from whole blood, sampled at baseline. The chain links TRBV11-2 to TRBJ2-7; TRBD2 might be the D (6 bases). The clonotype comes from an adult who was a healthcare worker with PCR-confirmed SARS-CoV-2 infection or an uninfected control (not recorded which). CDR3 sequence (DNA): TGTGCCAGCAGCTTATCGGTTAGCGGTACTATGTCCTACGAGCAGTACTTC. This translates into CASSLSVSGTMSYEQYF. The full variable domain, its missing parts supplied by reference TRBV11-2 and TRBJ2-7, is EAGVAQSPRYKIIEKRQSVAFWCNPISGHATLYWYQQILGQGPKLLIQFQNNGVVDDSQLPKDRFSAERLKGVDSTLKIQPAKLEDSAVYLCASSLSVSGTMSYEQYFGPGTRLTVT.